Shown below are 26 T cell receptor beta chains from a single sample sequenced in a study of human T cells and chemical hapten exposure. Researchers extracted total RNA from unfractionated whole blood. Using its own MiXCR run on the 5' RACE reads, TCRdb lists one record per CDR3 protein. The sample shows tens of thousands of distinct CDR3 sequences, about 8% of them seen only once. Receptors originate from a male donor in good health.

This clonotype was seen a few times. The rearrangement uses TRBV13 and TRBJ1-6, with D maybe TRBD1 (5 bases). CDR3 length equals 14 residues. The germline CDR1 and CDR2 sequences are PRHDT and FYEKMQ (reference sequence). V was cut by 0 bases and J by 9 bases, with 9 bases left in between. The CDR3 DNA sequence: TGTGCCAGCAGCTTAGGTGGGGGGACTTCACCCCTCCACTTT. It translates to CASSLGGGTSPLHF.

The V gene is TRBV24-1, the J gene TRBJ1-5; D not resolved. Germline V CDR1 and CDR2: KGHDR, SFDVKD. V was clipped by 3 bases and J by 9 bases, with 11 bases between them. CDR3 length: 13 residues. CDR3 residues: CATSDGPLGPQHF. The CDR3 coding sequence is TGTGCCACCAGTGATGGTCCGTTAGGGCCCCAGCATTTT.

This clonotype was detected a few times. This rearrangement joins TRBV7-2 to TRBJ2-7; D is perhaps TRBD2 (6 bases). Germline values: CDR1 SGHTA, CDR2 FQGNSA. The V end was cut by 0 bases, the J end by 4 bases, with 16 bases between. This CDR3 has 16 amino acids. CDR3 loop: CASSLARPGDAYEQYF. The CDR3 region has the DNA TGTGCCAGCAGCTTAGCGCGTCCGGGAGACGCTTACGAGCAGTACTTC.

This clonotype has more than one count but fewer than ten. The chain has TRBV6-2 or TRBV6-3 and TRBJ2-3, with 14 bases identical to TRBD2. The V gene's germline CDR1 is MNHEY and CDR2 SVGEGT. The CDR3 sequence is 18 residues long. Losses at the gene ends were 5 bases for V and 2 bases for J; bases not matched to a gene: 9. For the CDR3, the DNA is TGTGCCAGCAGTCTTGGACTAGCGGGGGGCATCTCCACAGATACGCAGTATTTT. Its translation is CASSLGLAGGISTDTQYF.

The chain carries TRBV4-2 and TRBJ2-5; D possibly corresponds to TRBD1 (6 bases). CDR3 length equals 14 residues. CDR1 and CDR2 (germline): LGHNA, YNFKEQ. The V and J ends lost 0 bases and 3 bases respectively, with 8 bases between them. Here the CDR3 DNA reads TGTGCCAGCAGCCAAGATCCAGGGGAAGAGACCCAGTACTTC. Encoded protein: CASSQDPGEETQYF.

This clonotype turned up a few times. The CDR3 DNA is TGTGCCAGCAGCCCTAGGGGGGGTTCGGACACTGAAGCTTTCTTT. As protein: CASSPRGGSDTEAFF. The chain uses TRBV7-2 and TRBJ1-1; D perhaps matches TRBD1 (6 bases). With 5 bases removed from V and 3 bases from J, the gap between germline ends came to 16 bases. This CDR3 has 15 residues. Germline-derived CDR1 and CDR2 are SGHTA and FQGNSA.

In its sample, this clonotype was seen many times. The chain couples TRBV6-4 to TRBJ2-3; 7 bases line up with TRBD1. The CDR3 spans 15 residues. The V gene's germline CDR1 is MRHNA and CDR2 SNTAGT. The trim removed 0 bases at V and 2 bases at J, leaving 2 bases unmatched. The CDR3 sequence: CASSDSTGHTDTQYF. CDR3 in DNA: TGTGCCAGCAGTGACTCGACAGGGCACACAGATACGCAGTATTTT.

This clonotype was observed a handful of times. One junction end disagrees with the germline gene, perhaps due to a read error. The chain carries TRBV7-2 and TRBJ2-7; TRBD2 matches at 9 bases. The CDR3 totals 16 residues. Germline V gene sequence: CDR1 SGHTA, CDR2 FQGNSA. CDR3 DNA: TGTGCCAACAGCTTAGCTGCGGGAGGGCCTCGTTACGAGCAGTACTTC. Its protein is CANSLAAGGPRYEQYF.

Many counts were recorded for this clonotype. V gene TRBV12-3 or TRBV12-4 combines with J gene TRBJ2-5, with 9 bases aligning to TRBD2. J lost 2 bases, V lost 1 base, and 5 bases had no gene match. The CDR3 covers 16 residues. CDR3 coding DNA: TGTGCCAGCAGTTTAGTGGCGGGAGGGGGGCAAGAGACCCAGTACTTC. It encodes CASSLVAGGGQETQYF.

This clonotype has at least ten counts. The V call is TRBV29-1, the J call TRBJ2-1, with TRBD2 matching 12 bases. CDR1 and CDR2 (germline): SQVTM, ANQGSEA. The CDR3 is 19 residues long. Germline trimming cut 1 base from V and 8 bases from J; bases unmatched to any gene: 18. This chain's CDR3 is CSVEAAPASGGGLRYEQFF. The DNA of the CDR3 is TGCAGCGTTGAAGCTGCCCCGGCTAGCGGGGGGGGGCTTAGGTATGAGCAGTTCTTC.

This chain joins TRBV27 and TRBJ2-3, with TRBD2 matching over 14 bases. Germline loops: CDR1 MNHEY, CDR2 SMNVEV (reference sequence). V was clipped by 4 bases and J by 3 bases; unmatched bases: 3. CDR3 length: 16 residues. CDR3 sequence: CASSSRLAGGTDTQYF. The CDR3 region has the DNA TGTGCCAGCAGTTCCAGACTAGCGGGAGGGACAGATACGCAGTATTTT.

Only a few counts were recorded for this clonotype. The chain couples TRBV7-3 to TRBJ2-2; 11 bases match TRBD1. Germline CDR1 SGHTA, CDR2 FQGTGA. The length of the CDR3 is 17 residues. J was trimmed by 3 bases and V by 5 bases; bases with no gene match: 8. The CDR3 loop reads CASSAGTGGLDTGELFF. CDR3 DNA sequence: TGTGCCAGCAGCGCGGGGACAGGGGGGCTGGACACCGGGGAGCTGTTTTTT.

Many counts were recorded for this clonotype. The chain uses TRBV7-6 and TRBJ2-3; D is unclear. This CDR3 has 16 amino acids. V was pared by 5 bases and J by 4 bases, with 19 bases between. Germline loops: CDR1 SGHVS, CDR2 FNYEAQ. CDR3 in DNA: TGTGCCAGCAGCCCCACCTCTTATGGGGTGGCAGATACGCAGTATTTT. This codes for CASSPTSYGVADTQYF.

The chain combines TRBV2 with TRBJ1-5; D uncertain. This CDR3 has 16 residues. Germline values: CDR1 SNHLY, CDR2 FYNNEI. Between the trimmed V and J ends, which lost 4 bases and 0 bases, there was a span of 13 bases. CDR3 coding DNA: TGTGCCAGCAGTGTAAGGCAGGCCAATAGCAATCAGCCCCAGCATTTT. Amino acids: CASSVRQANSNQPQHF.

This clonotype was found many times. The CDR3, as DNA: TGCAGCGCCGCCACAGGGGTCAGTGGCTACACCTTC. Encoded protein: CSAATGVSGYTF. The chain has TRBV29-1 and TRBJ1-2, with 7 bases identical to TRBD1. The CDR3 runs to 12 residues. V lost 7 bases and J lost 7; bases outside the gene matches: 9. CDR1 and CDR2 (germline): SQVTM, ANQGSEA.

This clonotype has only a few counts. DNA for the CDR3: TGTGCCAGCAGCTTAGAGGCAGCCACCGAAGCTTTCTTT. Encoded protein: CASSLEAATEAFF. The chain uses TRBV7-2 and TRBJ1-1; the D is unclear. Germline-derived CDR1 and CDR2 are SGHTA and FQGNSA. The V and J ends lost 1 base and 8 bases respectively, with 11 bases between them. This CDR3 spans 13 amino acids.

This clonotype was recorded a few times. This rearrangement joins TRBV12-3 or TRBV12-4 to TRBJ1-5, with 8 bases that match TRBD1. This CDR3 is 17 amino acids long. V dropped 6 bases and J dropped 0; count of bases not matched to a gene: 10. CDR3 nucleotide sequence: TGTGCCAGCAGCTACGACAGGGGCCCTTATAGCAATCAGCCCCAGCATTTT. Residues: CASSYDRGPYSNQPQHF.

This clonotype has only a few counts. CDR3 DNA sequence: TGTGCCTGGAGTGAGACTAGCGGAGTTACGCAGTATTTT. Its protein is CAWSETSGVTQYF. This chain joins TRBV30 and TRBJ2-3, with 9 bases aligning to TRBD2. The germline CDR1 and CDR2 sequences are GTSNPN and SVGIG (reference sequence). This CDR3 has 13 amino acids. J lost 8 bases, V lost 1 base, and 4 bases had no gene match.

This clonotype appeared many times. The V gene is TRBV2, the J gene TRBJ2-2; D gene ambiguous. CDR3 length: 14 amino acids. The germline gives CDR1 SNHLY, CDR2 FYNNEI. The V end lost 11 bases, the J end lost 5 bases, and 18 bases lay between the germline ends. The CDR3 loop is CASLSESLTGELFF. The CDR3 bases are TGTGCCTCCCTATCGGAGAGCTTAACCGGGGAGCTGTTTTTT. The variable domain in full, completed from reference TRBV2 and TRBJ2-2, reads EPEVTQTPSHQVTQMGQEVILRCVPISNHLYFYWYRQILGQKVEFLVSFYNNEISEKSEIFDDQFSVERPDGSNFTLKIRSTKLEDSAMYFCASLSESLTGELFFGEGSRLTVL.

Of note for this clonotype: This may be a read error: a much more frequent sequence differs by one nucleotide. The chain couples TRBV7-6 to TRBJ2-3, with 7 bases identical to TRBD2. V dropped 2 bases and J dropped 2; count of bases not matched to a gene: 10. The CDR3 is made up of 17 amino acids. CDR1 SGHVS and CDR2 FNYEAQ come from the germline V gene. This CDR3 is CASSLRVSSGDTDTQYF. The CDR3 nucleotides read TGTGCCAGCAGCTTAAGGGTCTCTAGCGGTGACACAGATACGCAGTATTTT. Together with reference TRBV7-6 and TRBJ2-3, the CDR3 gives the full variable domain: GAGVSQSPRYKVTKRGQDVALRCDPISGHVSLYWYRQALGQGPEFLTYFNYEAQQDKSGLPNDRFSAERPEGSISTLTIQRTEQRDSAMYRCASSLRVSSGDTDTQYFGPGTRLTVL.

The V gene is TRBV28, the J gene TRBJ2-7, with 10 nucleotides matching TRBD1. With 3 bases clipped from V and 2 bases from J, the junction kept 7 bases outside the gene matches. CDR3 length: 16 amino acids. Per the germline V gene, CDR1 is MDHEN and CDR2 is SYDVKM. The CDR3: CASSFRDRGPPYEQYF. The CDR3 coding sequence is TGTGCCAGCAGTTTCCGGGACAGGGGTCCTCCCTACGAGCAGTACTTC.

The rearrangement uses TRBV27 and TRBJ2-2; D possibly corresponds to TRBD2 (6 bases). V lost 3 bases to trimming and J lost 5 bases, with 22 bases between them. The length of the CDR3 is 18 residues. Germline V gene lookup returns CDR1 MNHEY and CDR2 SMNVEV (reference sequence). For the CDR3, the DNA is TGTGCCAGCAGTTTCCTGGTCAAGAGGCGGGGTCGGACCGGGGAGCTGTTTTTT. It encodes CASSFLVKRRGRTGELFF.

In its sample, this clonotype was seen many times. V and J are TRBV6-5 and TRBJ2-4; 9 bases are shared with TRBD1. V lost 6 bases, J lost 0 bases, and 3 bases stayed unmatched. The V gene's germline CDR1 is MNHEY and CDR2 SVGAGI. CDR3 length: 15 amino acids. CDR3 loop: CASRGQGLAKNIQYF. In nucleotides, the CDR3 is TGTGCCAGCAGGGGACAGGGTCTAGCCAAAAACATTCAGTACTTC.

V gene TRBV6-5 combines with J gene TRBJ2-1, with 11 bases identical to TRBD2. The CDR3 length is 14 residues. In germline, CDR1 is MNHEY, CDR2 SVGAGI. V shed 7 bases, J shed 7 bases, and the junction held 6 bases outside the gene matches. The CDR3 DNA reads as TGTGCCAGCACGGGGACTAGCGGACCAAATGAGCAGTTCTTC. It specifies CASTGTSGPNEQFF.

This clonotype has at least ten counts. The rearrangement uses TRBV20-1 and TRBJ2-7, with TRBD2 matching 14 bases. The germline CDR1 and CDR2 sequences are DFQATT and SNEGSKA (reference sequence). After removal of 5 bases from V and 3 bases from J, the junction contained 3 bases not matched to a gene. The CDR3 sequence is 14 residues long. The CDR3 loop is CSARLAGGLYEQYF. CDR3 coding DNA: TGCAGTGCTCGACTAGCGGGGGGGCTCTACGAGCAGTACTTC.

A few counts support this clonotype. V gene TRBV3-1 combines with J gene TRBJ1-5; D gene ambiguous. This CDR3 spans 15 amino acids. CDR1 and CDR2 from the germline V gene are LGHDT and YNNKEL (reference sequence). V was trimmed by 0 bases and J by 3 bases, leaving 9 bases between them. Here the CDR3 DNA reads TGTGCCAGCAGCCAAGATCCCCTCGTCAATCAGCCCCAGCATTTT. As protein: CASSQDPLVNQPQHF. The full variable domain, its missing parts supplied by reference TRBV3-1 and TRBJ1-5, is DTAVSQTPKYLVTQMGNDKSIKCEQNLGHDTMYWYKQDSKKFLKIMFSYNNKELIINETVPNRFSPKSPDKAHLNLHINSLELGDSAVYFCASSQDPLVNQPQHFGDGTRLSIL.